This T cell receptor (beta chain) was retrieved from a study of CD8+CD57+ T cells in acquired aplastic anemia. Study summary: Mean yield of DNA from sorted CD4+ and CD8+ cells was 3 to 3.5 ug.

This CDR3 region has 15 residues. Germline CDR1 and CDR2: SGHTA and FQGNSA. The V end lost 6 bases, the J end lost 0 bases, and 9 bases lay between the germline ends. The TCR beta profiling, which covered VDJ combination and CDR3 sequence, was carried out using genomic DNA as the template. TCRdb ran MiXCR on the reads and lists one entry per CDR3 protein. Altogether 170,000 or so distinct CDR3 sequences are present, around 60% being singletons, with the ten largest covering approximately 46%. Patients who underwent sequencing had shown CD8+CD57+ cell expansion by flow cytometry. This clonotype was obtained from a human donor with aplastic anemia. The chain is built from TRBV7-2 and TRBJ1-6; D may be TRBD1 (6 bases). Sequencing was performed on sorted CD4+, CD8+, or CD8+CD57+ T cells (not recorded which) from PBMCs. In nucleotides, the CDR3 is TGTGCCAGCAGAGGAGGGGGCTCCTATAATTCACCCCTCCACTTT. It translates to CASRGGGSYNSPLHF.